These 25 T cell receptor beta chains share one sample of origin, sequenced in a study of shared clonotypes between healthy human individuals. TCRdb's copy holds only in-frame clones and misses some; the assay was immunoSEQ multiplex PCR. The sample lists 550,000 to 750,000 clones, about 90% occurring once. Naive CD8 isolation took CD45RO-negative cells positively selected for CCR7 and excluded terminally differentiated effector memory CD45RA+ cells. The sample consisted of naive CD8+ T cells sorted from blood. These TCRs come from a man in his thirties or forties in good health.

This clone was seen a single time. A single base separates this from a much larger clone, so it may be a read error. In the same sample, other DNA sequences code for this CDR3. This chain uses TRBV10-3 with TRBJ2-7; D unresolved. Germline loops: CDR1 ENHRY, CDR2 SYGVKD. V was cut by 7 bases and J by 0 bases, with 4 bases left in between. The CDR3 runs to 11 residues. The CDR3 nucleotides read TGTGCCATCACCGACTCCTACGAGCAGTACTTC. It is translated as CAITDSYEQYF.

V and J are TRBV7-8 and TRBJ2-1; D remains unclear. Trimming shortened V by 1 base and J by 0 bases, and 10 bases separated the two germline ends. CDR1 is SGHVS, CDR2 FQNEAQ, per germline. The CDR3 is 16 residues long. CDR3: CASSLGVESSYNEQFF. The CDR3 nucleotides read TGTGCCAGCAGCTTAGGCGTCGAGAGCTCCTACAATGAGCAGTTCTTC. Variable domain in full (rest from reference TRBV7-8 and TRBJ2-1): GAGVSQSPRYKVAKRGQDVALRCDPISGHVSLFWYQQALGQGPEFLTYFQNEAQLDKSGLPSDRFFAERPEGSVSTLKIQRTQQEDSAVYLCASSLGVESSYNEQFFGPGTRLTVL.

The V gene is TRBV7-2, the J gene TRBJ2-7; D call uncertain. The germline CDR1 and CDR2 sequences are SGHTA and FQGNSA. CDR3 length: 13 residues. Trimming pared 4 bases from V and 2 bases from J, leaving 9 bases between. CDR3 coding DNA: TGTGCCAGCAGCTCACAGCCTACCTACGAGCAGTACTTC. Its protein product is CASSSQPTYEQYF.

The J gene is TRBJ1-2, the V gene TRBV6-5, with unresolved D. V was shortened by 5 bases and J by 7 bases, with 8 bases between the two germline ends. The V gene's germline CDR1 is MNHEY and CDR2 SVGAGI. The CDR3 has 11 residues. In nucleotides, the CDR3 is TGTGCCAGCAGTGTTGACGGTGGCTACACCTTC. Translated: CASSVDGGYTF.

V usage is TRBV19 and J usage is TRBJ1-2; 12 nucleotides match TRBD1. Unmatched junction bases numbered 7, after V lost 10 bases and J lost 4 bases. The germline V gene has CDR1 LNHDA and CDR2 SQIVND (reference sequence). This CDR3 is 14 amino acids long. CDR3 DNA: TGTGCCACCACCGGGACAGGGGGCGTCTATGGCTACACCTTC. Protein sequence: CATTGTGGVYGYTF.

The CDR3 region has the DNA TGCAGCGTCGACTGGGCGGACATTCAGTACTTC. It translates to CSVDWADIQYF. The chain joins TRBV29-1 to TRBJ2-4; D is ambiguous. Trimming cost V 6 bases and J 8 bases, with 11 bases left between them. Germline V gene lookup returns CDR1 SQVTM and CDR2 ANQGSEA. This CDR3 has 11 amino acids.

The table lists this clone with a count of one. V gene TRBV7-7 combines with J gene TRBJ2-1; TRBD1 is a possible D gene (5 bases). Germline loops: CDR1 SSHAT, CDR2 FNYEAQ (reference sequence). The CDR3 runs 14 residues. V lost 5 bases and J 8 bases, leaving 16 bases between the germline ends. DNA for the CDR3: TGTGCCAGCAGCCGTGAACCTGGGGCCGATGAGCAGTTCTTC. It is translated as CASSREPGADEQFF.

V and J are TRBV5-6 and TRBJ2-1; 9 bases are a match to TRBD2. V lost 0 bases, J lost 2 bases, and 0 bases stayed unmatched. CDR3 size: 15 residues. Germline loops: CDR1 SGHDT, CDR2 YYEEEE. The CDR3 reads CASSLGTSAYNEQFF. The CDR3, as DNA: TGTGCCAGCAGCTTGGGGACTAGCGCCTACAATGAGCAGTTCTTC.

Concerning this clone: The sample carries other DNA sequences with the same CDR3. The rearrangement uses TRBV27 and TRBJ2-5; 9 positions agree with TRBD2. V shed 6 bases and J 5 bases; nucleotides not matched to a gene: 7. This CDR3 has 14 amino acids. CDR1 is MNHEY and CDR2 is SMNVEV in the germline V gene (reference sequence). CDR3 residues: CASSLWAGGETQYF. For the CDR3, the DNA is TGTGCCAGCAGCCTCTGGGCGGGAGGGGAGACCCAGTACTTC.

V and J are TRBV6-5 and TRBJ1-2, with unresolved D. CDR3 size: 13 residues. V was cut by 6 bases and J by 7 bases, with 15 bases left in between. The germline gives CDR1 MNHEY, CDR2 SVGAGI. CDR3 in DNA: TGTGCCAGCAGCCAAGCATGGGTGACTGGCTACACCTTC. It translates to CASSQAWVTGYTF.

The CDR3 loop is CASSQGEGVDTQYF. CDR3 coding DNA: TGCGCCAGCAGCCAAGGAGAAGGGGTAGATACGCAGTATTTT. The chain joins TRBV4-1 to TRBJ2-3; D perhaps matches TRBD1 (5 bases). Germline CDR1 reads MGHRA; CDR2 reads YSYEKL. Trimming removed 1 base at V and 5 bases at J, with 10 bases between. The CDR3 sequence is 14 residues long.

The V gene is TRBV7-9, the J gene TRBJ2-7, with unresolved D. Per the germline V gene, CDR1 is SEHNR and CDR2 is FQNEAQ (reference sequence). This CDR3 contains 12 residues. V was cut by 1 base and J by 5 bases, with 6 bases left in between. CDR3 protein: CASSLVRNEQYF. The CDR3 DNA sequence: TGTGCCAGCAGCTTAGTCAGGAACGAGCAGTACTTC.

The rearrangement joins TRBV27 to TRBJ1-3; the D gene is possibly TRBD1 (5 bases). There are 16 residues in the CDR3. The V gene's germline CDR1 is MNHEY and CDR2 SMNVEV (reference sequence). V was cut by 5 bases and J by 0 bases, with 14 bases left in between. Written as DNA, the CDR3 is TGTGCCAGCAGTCCCCTGGGGGAGTTCTCTGGAAACACCATATATTTT. Translating it yields CASSPLGEFSGNTIYF.

V usage is TRBV27 and J usage is TRBJ2-7; D gene unclear. The CDR3 totals 15 residues. The V and J ends lost 3 bases and 1 base respectively, with 13 bases between them. Germline-derived CDR1 and CDR2 are MNHEY and SMNVEV (reference sequence). The CDR3 loop reads CASSFTESASYEQYF. The CDR3 region has the DNA TGTGCCAGCAGTTTCACCGAGAGTGCTTCCTACGAGCAGTACTTC.

The chain recombines TRBV29-1 with TRBJ2-7; D uncertain. Looked up from germline, CDR1 is SQVTM and CDR2 is ANQGSEA. This CDR3 comprises 14 residues. V gave up 3 bases and J gave up 0 bases, with 12 bases separating them. As DNA, the CDR3 is TGCAGCGTTGAGCCCTTGACGGACTCCTACGAGCAGTACTTC. Protein product: CSVEPLTDSYEQYF.

The CDR3 sequence: CASSSSLALFYTGELFF. In DNA form, the CDR3 reads TGTGCCAGCAGCTCCAGCTTGGCCCTATTTTACACCGGGGAGCTGTTTTTT. This chain joins TRBV11-2 and TRBJ2-2; D not resolved. The CDR3 has 17 residues. V was shortened by 4 bases and J by 3 bases, with 18 bases between the two germline ends. The germline V gene has CDR1 SGHAT and CDR2 FQNNGV.

The rearrangement links TRBV7-9 to TRBJ1-2, with 7 bases that match TRBD1. This CDR3 has 14 amino acids. Germline V gene data show CDR1 as SEHNR and CDR2 as FQNEAQ (reference sequence). J was trimmed by 4 bases and V by 7 bases; bases with no gene match: 9. The CDR3 nucleotides are TGTGCCAGCATCATACTGACAGGGTCCTATGGCTACACCTTC. It specifies CASIILTGSYGYTF. The full variable domain, rest sourced from reference TRBV7-9 and TRBJ1-2, is DTGVSQNPRHKITKRGQNVTFRCDPISEHNRLYWYRQTLGQGPEFLTYFQNEAQLEKSRLLSDRFSAERPKGSFSTLEIQRTEQGDSAMYLCASIILTGSYGYTFGSGTRLTVV.

The chain carries TRBV27 and TRBJ2-5; a weak D match, TRBD1 (6 bases). The CDR3 is 15 amino acids. Between the trimmed V and J ends, which lost 4 bases and 1 base, there was a span of 13 bases. Germline CDR1 is MNHEY and CDR2 is SMNVEV (reference sequence). This CDR3 reads CASSSITGFQETQYF. The CDR3 region has the DNA TGTGCCAGCAGTTCGATCACAGGGTTCCAAGAGACCCAGTACTTC.

The gene calls are TRBV7-9 and TRBJ1-5; 9 nucleotides line up with TRBD1. The CDR3 covers 14 residues. The V and J ends lost 5 bases and 11 bases, in that order; junction bases with no gene match: 10. CDR1 SEHNR and CDR2 FQNEAQ come from the germline V gene (reference sequence). This chain's CDR3 is CASSQNVQGASQHF. For the CDR3, the DNA is TGTGCCAGCAGCCAGAATGTACAGGGGGCGTCCCAGCATTTT.

The chain has TRBV7-3 and TRBJ2-1; D perhaps matches TRBD2 (5 bases). Trimming left V 1 base short and J 10 bases short, with 17 bases between. Germline values: CDR1 SGHTA, CDR2 FQGTGA. This CDR3 is 15 amino acids long. CDR3 loop: CASSLSGGTPAEQFF. CDR3 sequence (DNA): TGTGCCAGCAGCTTAAGCGGAGGTACCCCCGCGGAGCAGTTCTTC. Using reference TRBV7-3 and TRBJ2-1 for the parts outside the CDR3, the full variable domain is GAGVSQTPSNKVTEKGKYVELRCDPISGHTALYWYRQSLGQGPEFLIYFQGTGAADDSGLPNDRFFAVRPEGSVSTLKIQRTERGDSAVYLCASSLSGGTPAEQFFGPGTRLTVL.

CDR3 sequence reads: CASRAWDREQETQYF. The CDR3 bases are TGTGCCAGCAGGGCGTGGGACAGAGAACAAGAGACCCAGTACTTC. The V gene is TRBV27, the J gene TRBJ2-5, with 7 bases identical to TRBD1. The junction had 9 bases not matched to a gene; V was cut back by 6 bases and J by 2 bases. CDR3 length equals 15 residues. CDR1 is MNHEY and CDR2 is SMNVEV in the germline V gene (reference sequence).

The rearrangement links TRBV27 to TRBJ2-1, with 8 bases lining up with TRBD1. This CDR3 comprises 14 residues. CDR1 is MNHEY, CDR2 SMNVEV, per germline (reference sequence). V lost 5 bases, J lost 7 bases, and 7 bases stayed unmatched. The CDR3 region is CASSPRTGLNEQFF. The CDR3 nucleotides read TGTGCCAGCAGTCCTCGGACAGGGTTGAATGAGCAGTTCTTC.

This chain connects TRBV30 to TRBJ1-5, with 8 positions matching TRBD1. This CDR3 comprises 14 residues. In germline, CDR1 is GTSNPN, CDR2 SVGIG (reference sequence). V lost 2 bases to trimming and J lost 3 bases; unmatched junction nucleotides: 3. The CDR3 loop reads CAWSPGQVNQPQHF. The CDR3 region has the DNA TGTGCCTGGAGTCCGGGACAGGTCAATCAGCCCCAGCATTTT.

The rearrangement uses TRBV11-2 and TRBJ1-1, with D uncertain. V lost 6 bases to trimming and J lost 11 bases, with 13 bases between them. CDR3 size: 11 residues. CDR1 and CDR2 (germline): SGHAT, FQNNGV. The DNA of the CDR3 is TGTGCCAGCAGGACCGGGCTCCGGGCTTTCTTT. This translates into CASRTGLRAFF.

A remark on this clone: Other DNA sequences within the sample encode an identical CDR3. The V gene is TRBV27, the J gene TRBJ2-3, with D tentatively TRBD1 (6 bases). The CDR3 is 15 residues long. Germline-derived CDR1 and CDR2 are MNHEY and SMNVEV (reference sequence). V lost 4 bases and J 0 bases, leaving 11 bases between the germline ends. CDR3 protein: CASSSLTGSTDTQYF. The CDR3, as DNA: TGTGCCAGCAGTTCTTTGACAGGTAGCACAGATACGCAGTATTTT.